Below are 21 T cell receptor beta chains sequenced from a single sample in a study of OX40 agonist ivuxolimab in advanced cancers. The table came from immunoSEQ multiplex PCR; TCRdb's copy has only in-frame clones and leaves some out. Among roughly 64,000 clones listed, almost 85% were seen once. The material was CD4+ or CD8+ T cells sorted from blood, obtained in a trial of the OX40 agonist ivuxolimab. These receptors were obtained from an adult with an advanced solid tumor such as melanoma, head and neck, liver or kidney cancer.

This chain uses TRBV7-9 with TRBJ2-5; D could derive from TRBD1 or TRBD2 (5 bases each). Germline assignment: CDR1 SEHNR and CDR2 FQNEAQ (reference sequence). Trimming removed 5 bases from V and 3 bases from J, with 16 bases in between. The CDR3 has 15 amino acids. The CDR3 bases are TGTGCCAGCAGCCGAGCGTTCTTGGGGGAAGAGACCCAGTACTTC. This codes for CASSRAFLGEETQYF.

V gene TRBV5-6 combines with J gene TRBJ2-1, with D possibly TRBD1 on 5 matching bases. Looked up from germline, CDR1 is SGHDT and CDR2 is YYEEEE. This CDR3 region has 15 residues. V shed 1 base and J shed 6 bases, with 14 bases lying between them. CDR3 in amino acids: CASSLPAGSVNEQFF. The CDR3 DNA follows: TGTGCCAGCAGCTTGCCCGCAGGGTCGGTCAATGAGCAGTTCTTC.

V and J are TRBV15 and TRBJ2-5; no reliable D call. Gene TRBJ2-7 matches the end of the DNA better, so the J call may be wrong. This CDR3 is built from 15 residues. Germline V gene lookup returns CDR1 LNHNV and CDR2 YYDKDF (reference sequence). CDR3 protein: CATSRGGSSAYEQYF. Here the CDR3 DNA reads TGTGCCACCAGCAGAGGTGGGTCCTCGGCCTACGAGCAGTACTTC.

V usage is TRBV29-1 and J usage is TRBJ1-1; D perhaps matches TRBD1 (5 bases). The V gene's germline CDR1 is SQVTM and CDR2 ANQGSEA. V lost 1 base to trimming and J lost 8 bases, with 11 bases between them. The CDR3 has 12 residues. In DNA form, the CDR3 reads TGCAGCGTTGAAGTTCAGGGAACCGAAGCTTTCTTT. Residues: CSVEVQGTEAFF.

This chain joins TRBV5-1 and TRBJ2-7; 11 bases line up with TRBD2. The CDR3 runs 17 residues. J was trimmed by 0 bases and V by 0 bases; bases with no gene match: 5. The germline CDR1 and CDR2 sequences are SGHRS and YFSETQ. CDR3 nucleotides: TGCGCCAGCAGCTTGGGGACTAGCGGGTCCTTCTCCTACGAGCAGTACTTC. The encoded protein is CASSLGTSGSFSYEQYF.

The chain has TRBV19 and TRBJ2-5; D possibly corresponds to TRBD2 (6 bases). Germline CDR1 is LNHDA and CDR2 is SQIVND (reference sequence). V lost 6 bases to trimming and J lost 1 base, with 9 bases between them. The CDR3 is 13 residues long. CDR3 loop: CASSPGLQETQYF. The CDR3 DNA follows: TGTGCCAGTAGCCCGGGACTCCAAGAGACCCAGTACTTC.

The rearrangement links TRBV19 to TRBJ1-5; possibly TRBD1 for D (6 bases). The V end lost 3 bases, the J end lost 4 bases, and 13 bases lay between the germline ends. Germline V gives CDR1 LNHDA, CDR2 SQIVND (reference sequence). CDR3 length equals 15 residues. CDR3 nucleotides: TGTGCCAGTAGTATGGGGGCACGGGAAAATCAGCCCCAGCATTTT. Residues: CASSMGARENQPQHF.

The V gene is TRBV7-2, the J gene TRBJ1-1; 9 bases fit TRBD1. The V gene end was trimmed by 5 bases and the J gene end by 4 bases; junction bases not matched to a gene: 8. In germline, CDR1 is SGHTA, CDR2 FQGNSA. The CDR3 runs to 15 residues. CDR3 in DNA: TGTGCCAGCAGCCCGGACAGGGGACGGGGCACTGAAGCTTTCTTT. Translation gives CASSPDRGRGTEAFF.

The CDR3 spells CASTMWMNTEAFF. CDR3 bases: TGTGCCAGCACTATGTGGATGAACACTGAAGCTTTCTTT. The J gene is TRBJ1-1, the V gene TRBV7-9; the D is unclear. CDR3 length equals 13 residues. Germline V CDR1 and CDR2: SEHNR, FQNEAQ (reference sequence). The V end lost 7 bases, the J end lost 0 bases, and 9 bases lay between the germline ends.

The chain's CDR3 is CASSEGTGQPQHF. CDR3 DNA: TGTGCCAGCAGCGAGGGGACAGGGCAGCCCCAGCATTTT. The V gene is TRBV9, the J gene TRBJ1-5, with 9 bases aligning to TRBD1. The CDR3 is made up of 13 amino acids. The germline CDR1 and CDR2 sequences are SGDLS and YYNGEE. Germline trimming cut 3 bases from V and 7 bases from J; bases unmatched to any gene: 2.

The chain joins TRBV10-3 to TRBJ1-1; D is unresolved. The V end lost 4 bases, the J end lost 1 base, and 10 bases lay between the germline ends. The CDR3 has 14 residues. Germline CDR1 reads ENHRY; CDR2 reads SYGVKD. CDR3 amino acids: CAISVGPGNTEAFF. In nucleotides, the CDR3 is TGTGCCATCAGTGTAGGGCCGGGGAACACTGAAGCTTTCTTT.

This chain connects TRBV6-5 to TRBJ1-2, with D perhaps TRBD1 (5 bases). Germline V lookup: CDR1 MNHEY, CDR2 SVGAGI. CDR3 size: 11 residues. Deletions cut 6 bases from V and 5 bases from J, with 7 bases between. DNA of the CDR3: TGTGCCAGCAGCGACAGATATGGCTACACCTTC. Protein: CASSDRYGYTF.

The chain combines TRBV6-6 with TRBJ2-7, with 8 bases matching TRBD1. The CDR3 has 16 residues. V was clipped by 6 bases and J by 4 bases; unmatched bases: 14. Germline assignment: CDR1 MNHNY and CDR2 SVGAGI (reference sequence). The CDR3: CASRDQYGQGGYEQYF. DNA for the CDR3: TGTGCCAGCAGGGACCAATACGGACAGGGAGGTTACGAGCAGTACTTC.

This rearrangement joins TRBV19 to TRBJ2-7; D may be TRBD1 (6 bases). With 1 base removed from V and 0 bases from J, the gap between germline ends came to 10 bases. The CDR3 contains 15 residues. Looked up from germline, CDR1 is LNHDA and CDR2 is SQIVND (reference sequence). CDR3 coding DNA: TGTGCCAGTAGTATAGGGGACACATACTCCTACGAGCAGTACTTC. This gives the protein CASSIGDTYSYEQYF. The entire variable domain, with the rest obtained from reference TRBV19 and TRBJ2-7, is as follows: DGGITQSPKYLFRKEGQNVTLSCEQNLNHDAMYWYRQDPGQGLRLIYYSQIVNDFQKGDIAEGYSVSREKKESFPLTVTSAQKNPTAFYLCASSIGDTYSYEQYFGPGTRLTVT.

The V call is TRBV13, the J call TRBJ2-7; possibly TRBD1 or TRBD2 for D (6 bases each). From germline, CDR1 is PRHDT and CDR2 FYEKMQ (reference sequence). This CDR3 contains 16 residues. With 4 bases removed from V and 0 bases from J, the gap between germline ends came to 16 bases. CDR3 sequence: CASSSRRGFPSYEQYF. DNA for the CDR3: TGTGCCAGCAGCTCAAGGAGGGGGTTCCCCTCCTACGAGCAGTACTTC.

The chain carries TRBV7-3 and TRBJ2-5; 8 bases align to TRBD2. Germline V gene lookup returns CDR1 SGHTA and CDR2 FQGTGA. The CDR3 is 16 amino acids. V was pared by 2 bases and J by 5 bases, with 10 bases of the junction left unmatched. The CDR3 loop reads CASSLVPGGAQETQYF. For the CDR3, the DNA is TGTGCCAGCAGCTTAGTCCCCGGGGGGGCGCAGGAGACCCAGTACTTC.

The chain couples TRBV27 to TRBJ2-5; 11 bases line up with TRBD2. The CDR3 extends over 15 amino acids. Germline lookup yields CDR1 MNHEY and CDR2 SMNVEV (reference sequence). The trim removed 3 bases at V and 2 bases at J, leaving 2 bases unmatched. CDR3 sequence reads: CASSFLAGGQETQYF. The DNA for the CDR3 is TGTGCCAGCAGTTTTCTAGCGGGGGGACAAGAGACCCAGTACTTC.

Concerning this clone itself: A read error is possible here, since a much larger clone lies one base away. V gene TRBV27 combines with J gene TRBJ2-3; 11 nucleotides line up with TRBD2. CDR3 length: 16 residues. J gave up 2 bases and V 5 bases, and 6 bases lay outside the gene matches. Germline-derived CDR1 and CDR2 are MNHEY and SMNVEV (reference sequence). The CDR3 is CASSMRLAGLTDTQYF. Here the CDR3 DNA reads TGTGCCAGCAGTATGAGACTAGCGGGGCTCACAGATACGCAGTATTTT.

This rearrangement joins TRBV6-5 to TRBJ2-7; D perhaps matches TRBD1 (6 bases). Germline CDR1 MNHEY, CDR2 SVGAGI. The CDR3 contains 13 residues. V lost 4 bases to trimming and J lost 5 bases, with 12 bases between them. In DNA, the CDR3 is TGTGCCAGCAGTTCCGGGACACTAGACGAGCAGTACTTC. Protein product: CASSSGTLDEQYF.

The chain recombines TRBV7-8 with TRBJ2-5, with 7 bases aligning to TRBD2. CDR3 length: 15 amino acids. V gave up 1 base and J gave up 5 bases; unmatched junction bases: 7. The germline V gene has CDR1 SGHVS and CDR2 FQNEAQ. CDR3 nucleotide sequence: TGTGCCAGCAGCTTAGAGGTACTAGCGATGGAGACCCAGTACTTC. Its translation: CASSLEVLAMETQYF.

The chain employs TRBV6-5 and TRBJ1-2; D unresolved. The length of the CDR3 is 14 residues. Deletions cut 4 bases from V and 5 bases from J, with 14 bases between. Germline values: CDR1 MNHEY, CDR2 SVGAGI. CDR3 sequence: CASSFVGVGYGYTF. The CDR3 DNA is TGTGCCAGCAGTTTCGTCGGGGTAGGGTATGGCTACACCTTC.